This entry is about one T cell receptor beta chain. Its antigen is undetermined. The donors formed part of the approximately 130-subject validation cohort, distinct from the approximately 640-subject first cohort. These data belong to a study of cytomegalovirus exposure and HLA in healthy donors. In the study overall: A later analysis reported the 120 or so validation repertoires used the same platform as the 666 first-cohort repertoires. Study-level findings and limits: The classifier was said to identify cytomegalovirus status with high specificity and sensitivity. Associated with cytomegalovirus, according to the listing, were some 180 TCR beta chains.

Repertoires were generated with immunoSEQ multiplex PCR, while TCRdb's copy carries only in-frame clones and drops some. The sample lists about 130,000 clones, about 90% occurring once. The sample consisted of PBMCs. This clonotype originated in a man aged 30 to 45 in good health and CMV-seronegative.

CDR3 amino acids: CASSSSGRGIYGYTF. CDR3 nucleotides: TGTGCCAGCAGCTCCTCGGGTCGCGGGATCTATGGCTACACCTTC. V gene TRBV6-5 combines with J gene TRBJ1-2; no reliable D call. Trimming pared 6 bases from V and 4 bases from J, leaving 18 bases between. There are 15 residues in the CDR3. Germline V gives CDR1 MNHEY, CDR2 SVGAGI.